This passage covers 18 T cell receptor beta chains from one sample sequenced in a study of PD-1 blockade in classical Hodgkin lymphoma. The protocol was immunoSEQ multiplex PCR, while the TCRdb copy is restricted to in-frame clones and leaves out a portion. The sample contains fewer than 45,000 clones, 76% of which appear only once. Each and every patient relapsed after autologous stem cell transplantation, and patients got differing brentuximab vedotin exposure. Sequenced material: peripheral blood mononuclear cells (PBMCs), taken at baseline. These receptors were taken from a human donor with classical Hodgkin lymphoma.

Here the CDR3 DNA reads TGTGCCAGCAGTGAATTCCTCGTACAGGGGCAATATGGCTACACCTTC. Its translation: CASSEFLVQGQYGYTF. This chain links TRBV6-1 with TRBJ1-2; the match to TRBD1 covers 7 bases. With 2 bases clipped from V and 5 bases from J, the junction kept 11 bases outside the gene matches. The CDR3 has 16 amino acids. CDR1 and CDR2 from the germline V gene are MNHNS and SASEGT.

This chain connects TRBV5-1 to TRBJ2-3; D ambiguous. Per germline, CDR1 SGHRS and CDR2 YFSETQ. V shed 2 bases and J shed 0 bases, with 10 bases lying between them. CDR3 length: 15 amino acids. As DNA, the CDR3 is TGCGCCAGCAGCTTCGGTAATCCCAGCACAGATACGCAGTATTTT. Its protein product is CASSFGNPSTDTQYF.

The rearrangement uses TRBV11-1 and TRBJ2-1, with TRBD1 as a possible D gene (6 bases). Trimming left V 3 bases short and J 4 bases short, with 25 bases between. Germline CDR1 is SGHAT and CDR2 is FQDESV (reference sequence). CDR3 size: 19 residues. This CDR3 is CASSFILGTQVGRYNEQFF. CDR3 DNA: TGTGCCAGCAGCTTCATCCTAGGGACACAGGTCGGCCGGTACAATGAGCAGTTCTTC.

This clone was picked up one time. Written as DNA, the CDR3 is TGTGCCAGCAGTCATGCAGGGAATAGTCAGCCCCAGCATTTT. Amino acids: CASSHAGNSQPQHF. The genes are TRBV2 and TRBJ1-5, with D maybe TRBD1 (5 bases). The V end lost 5 bases, the J end lost 6 bases, and 14 bases lay between the germline ends. The CDR3 sequence is 14 residues long. CDR1 is SNHLY, CDR2 FYNNEI, per germline.

CDR3 region: CASSNPGQGAGELFF. CDR3 sequence (DNA): TGTGCCAGCAGTAATCCGGGACAGGGGGCCGGGGAGCTGTTTTTT. The rearrangement uses TRBV6-1 and TRBJ2-2, with 11 positions matching TRBD1. CDR3 length: 15 amino acids. J was trimmed by 6 bases and V by 5 bases; bases with no gene match: 5. CDR1 is MNHNS, CDR2 SASEGT, per germline.

CDR3 protein: CASGLIPAINNEQFF. In DNA form, the CDR3 reads TGTGCCAGCGGCCTGATCCCCGCTATAAACAATGAGCAGTTCTTC. The V gene is TRBV7-9, the J gene TRBJ2-1; D remains unclear. CDR1 and CDR2 (germline): SEHNR, FQNEAQ (reference sequence). Trimming stripped 8 bases from V and 5 bases from J, with 19 bases between. The CDR3 consists of 15 residues.

The chain couples TRBV6-6 to TRBJ2-3; D unclear. The CDR3 length is 15 residues. Per germline, CDR1 MNHNY and CDR2 SVGAGI (reference sequence). Trimming removed 2 bases from V and 0 bases from J, with 9 bases in between. The CDR3 DNA follows: TGTGCCAGCAGTTACACAGTTATGAGCACAGATACGCAGTATTTT. Protein: CASSYTVMSTDTQYF.

The chain links TRBV18 to TRBJ1-3, with TRBD1 identical over 7 bases. CDR1 is KGHSH, CDR2 LQKENI, per germline. The CDR3 is 16 residues long. J lost 1 base, V lost 3 bases, and 6 bases had no gene match. The chain's CDR3 is CASSPRGQQSGNTIYF. For the CDR3, the DNA is TGTGCCAGCTCACCCCGGGGACAGCAATCTGGAAACACCATATATTTT. Filled out from reference TRBV18 and TRBJ1-3, the complete variable domain reads NAGVMQNPRHLVRRRGQEARLRCSPMKGHSHVYWYRQLPEEGLKFMVYLQKENIIDESGMPKERFSAEFPKEGPSILRIQQVVRGDSAAYFCASSPRGQQSGNTIYFGEGSWLTVV.

The chain employs TRBV2 and TRBJ2-1, with 10 bases identical to TRBD1. V dropped 8 bases and J dropped 8; count of bases not matched to a gene: 21. The CDR3 runs to 18 residues. Germline V CDR1 and CDR2: SNHLY, FYNNEI. The CDR3 nucleotides are TGTGCCAGCGGAGGGACAGGGGATATTACGCCTAGGGGGGATGAGCAGTTCTTC. Translated: CASGGTGDITPRGDEQFF. Full variable domain (outside the CDR3, taken from reference TRBV2 and TRBJ2-1): EPEVTQTPSHQVTQMGQEVILRCVPISNHLYFYWYRQILGQKVEFLVSFYNNEISEKSEIFDDQFSVERPDGSNFTLKIRSTKLEDSAMYFCASGGTGDITPRGDEQFFGPGTRLTVL.

This clone is medium-sized within its sample. This chain connects TRBV2 to TRBJ1-1; D uncertain. Germline V gene data show CDR1 as SNHLY and CDR2 as FYNNEI. V lost 6 bases and J lost 6, with 14 bases in between. There are 13 residues in the CDR3. The CDR3 sequence is CASSAEIRAEAFF. CDR3 coding DNA: TGTGCCAGCAGCGCGGAGATCCGCGCTGAAGCTTTCTTT.

The rearrangement links TRBV6-1 to TRBJ1-5; TRBD1 matches at 9 bases. CDR1 and CDR2 from the germline V gene are MNHNS and SASEGT. J lost 7 bases, V lost 1 base, and 2 bases had no gene match. The CDR3 spans 14 residues. CDR3 protein: CASSEEDRGQPQHF. CDR3 in DNA: TGTGCCAGCAGTGAAGAGGACAGGGGCCAGCCCCAGCATTTT.

The genes are TRBV6-1 and TRBJ2-7; 8 nucleotides agree with TRBD2. The CDR3 runs to 15 residues. With V trimmed by 1 base and J by 3 bases, 5 bases remained unmatched. Germline-derived CDR1 and CDR2 are MNHNS and SASEGT. In nucleotides, the CDR3 is TGTGCCAGCAGTGAAGGTACGGGAGGGTACTACGAGCAGTACTTC. Its protein product is CASSEGTGGYYEQYF.

This clone was counted a few times. The chain has TRBV6-5 and TRBJ1-4; D not resolved. From germline, CDR1 is MNHEY and CDR2 SVGAGI. The V and J ends lost 2 bases and 4 bases respectively, with 11 bases between them. CDR3 length: 15 residues. This CDR3 reads CASSYRARSNEKLFF. The CDR3 DNA follows: TGTGCCAGCAGTTACAGGGCCAGGAGTAATGAAAAACTGTTTTTT.

This chain uses TRBV6-1 with TRBJ1-5; possibly TRBD1 for D (5 bases). CDR3 length: 15 residues. V shed 4 bases and J shed 3 bases, with 13 bases lying between them. CDR1 and CDR2 from the germline V gene are MNHNS and SASEGT. The CDR3 DNA follows: TGTGCCAGCAGTGCGTTTGACAGCCTCAATCAGCCCCAGCATTTT. Encoded protein: CASSAFDSLNQPQHF.

By its share, this clone is medium-sized. V and J are TRBV15 and TRBJ1-2, with 7 positions matching TRBD1. Looked up from germline, CDR1 is LNHNV and CDR2 is YYDKDF (reference sequence). The CDR3 extends over 14 amino acids. Losses at the gene ends were 9 bases for V and 0 bases for J; bases not matched to a gene: 7. The CDR3 loop reads CATRPTGTNYGYTF. CDR3 coding DNA: TGTGCCACACGCCCGACAGGGACTAACTATGGCTACACCTTC.

The chain uses TRBV19 and TRBJ2-7; the D is unclear. The germline V gene has CDR1 LNHDA and CDR2 SQIVND (reference sequence). Between the trimmed V and J ends, which lost 3 bases and 3 bases, there was a span of 12 bases. There are 14 residues in the CDR3. The CDR3 spells CASSIGSFSYEQYF. The CDR3 bases are TGTGCCAGTAGTATTGGAAGTTTCAGCTACGAGCAGTACTTC.

J is TRBJ1-3 and V is TRBV28; maybe TRBD1 (5 bases). CDR1 is MDHEN and CDR2 is SYDVKM in the germline V gene. The CDR3 consists of 20 residues. The ends were cut back, 2 bases at V and 0 bases at J, with 23 bases in the middle. CDR3 sequence (DNA): TGTGCCAGCAGTTTAACCGGTACCCTGGGGGGTGGGGACTCTGGAAACACCATATATTTT. Its translation is CASSLTGTLGGGDSGNTIYF.

The genes are TRBV19 and TRBJ2-1; 9 bases fit TRBD1. CDR1 LNHDA and CDR2 SQIVND come from the germline V gene (reference sequence). The V segment lost 6 bases and the J segment 3 bases; nucleotides outside the gene matches: 6. The CDR3 spans 15 residues. This chain's CDR3 is CASREGQGGYNEQFF. The CDR3 DNA reads as TGTGCCAGTAGGGAGGGACAGGGTGGCTACAATGAGCAGTTCTTC.